This T cell receptor (beta chain) was captured by sequencing in a study of CD8+CD57+ T cells in acquired aplastic anemia. For the study at large: Sorted cells (CD4+ and CD8+) yielded DNA amounts that averaged about 2.9 ug.

This clonotype was picked up many times. According to the study, genomic DNA was the template for TCR beta VDJ and CDR3 profiling. TCRdb itself ran the reads through MiXCR, one entry per CDR3 protein. Of roughly 130,000 distinct CDR3 sequences in the sample, around 48% are singletons; the top ten hold roughly 2.7%. CDR3 length: 14 amino acids. CDR1 and CDR2 from the germline V gene are LGHNA and YNFKEQ. The V end was cut by 4 bases, the J end by 5 bases, with 14 bases between. The genes are TRBV4-2 and TRBJ1-1; no reliable D call. This TCR was sampled from a human donor in good health, serving as a control. Specimen: sorted CD4+, CD8+, or CD8+CD57+ T cells (not recorded which) from PBMCs. CDR3: CASSPAGMGTEAFF. DNA for the CDR3: TGTGCCAGCAGCCCCGCAGGAATGGGGACTGAAGCTTTCTTT.